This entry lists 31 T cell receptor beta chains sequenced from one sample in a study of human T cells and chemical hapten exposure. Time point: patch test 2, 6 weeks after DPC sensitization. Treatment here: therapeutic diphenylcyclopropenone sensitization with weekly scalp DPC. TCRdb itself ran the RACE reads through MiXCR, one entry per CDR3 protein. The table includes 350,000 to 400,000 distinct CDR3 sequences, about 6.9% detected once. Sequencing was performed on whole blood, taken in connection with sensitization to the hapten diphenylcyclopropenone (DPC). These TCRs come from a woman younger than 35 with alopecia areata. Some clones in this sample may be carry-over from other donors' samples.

CDR3 DNA: TGTGCCAGCAGTTACCCAAGGCGGGGGGGCAGGTACGAGCAGTACTTC. Its translation: CASSYPRRGGRYEQYF. The genes are TRBV6-5 and TRBJ2-7, with 9 bases identical to TRBD2. The junction had 9 bases not matched to a gene; V was cut back by 2 bases and J by 4 bases. The CDR3 has 16 residues. Germline V CDR1 and CDR2: MNHEY, SVGAGI.

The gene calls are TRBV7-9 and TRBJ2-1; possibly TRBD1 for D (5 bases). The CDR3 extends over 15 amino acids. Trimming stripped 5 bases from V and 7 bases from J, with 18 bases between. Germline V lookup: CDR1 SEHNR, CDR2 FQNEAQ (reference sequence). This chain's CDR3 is CASSQRTQGGNEQFF. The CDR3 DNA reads TGTGCCAGCAGCCAACGTACTCAGGGTGGTAATGAGCAGTTCTTC.

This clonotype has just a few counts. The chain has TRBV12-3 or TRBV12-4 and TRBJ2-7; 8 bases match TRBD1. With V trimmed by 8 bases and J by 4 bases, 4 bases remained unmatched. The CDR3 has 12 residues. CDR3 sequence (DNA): TGTGCCAGCCAGGGGGCTCGGTACGAGCAGTACTTC. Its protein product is CASQGARYEQYF.

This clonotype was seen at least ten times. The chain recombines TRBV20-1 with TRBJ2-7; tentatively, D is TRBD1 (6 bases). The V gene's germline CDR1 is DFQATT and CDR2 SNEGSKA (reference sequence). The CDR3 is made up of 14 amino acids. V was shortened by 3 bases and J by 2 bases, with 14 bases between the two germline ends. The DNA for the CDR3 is TGCAGTGCTAGGGTTACAGGGACAACCTACGAGCAGTACTTC. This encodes CSARVTGTTYEQYF.

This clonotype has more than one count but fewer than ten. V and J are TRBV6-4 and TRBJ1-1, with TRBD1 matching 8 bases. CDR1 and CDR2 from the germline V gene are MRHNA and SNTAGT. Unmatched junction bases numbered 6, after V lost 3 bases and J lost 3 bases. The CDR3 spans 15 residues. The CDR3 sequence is CASSEETGGYTEAFF. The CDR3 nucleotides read TGTGCCAGCAGTGAAGAAACAGGGGGGTACACTGAAGCTTTCTTT.

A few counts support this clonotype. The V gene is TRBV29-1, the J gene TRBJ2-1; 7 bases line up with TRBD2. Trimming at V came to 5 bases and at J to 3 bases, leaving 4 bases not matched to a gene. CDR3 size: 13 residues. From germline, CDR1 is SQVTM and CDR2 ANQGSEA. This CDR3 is CSVWLAGYNEQFF. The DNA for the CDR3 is TGCAGCGTTTGGTTAGCGGGCTACAATGAGCAGTTCTTC.

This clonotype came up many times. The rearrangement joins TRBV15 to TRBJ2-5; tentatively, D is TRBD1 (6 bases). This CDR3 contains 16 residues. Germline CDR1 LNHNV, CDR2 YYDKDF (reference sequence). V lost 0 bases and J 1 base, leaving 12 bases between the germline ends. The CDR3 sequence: CATSRDREGGQETQYF. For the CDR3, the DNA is TGTGCCACCAGCAGAGATCGAGAAGGGGGCCAAGAGACCCAGTACTTC.

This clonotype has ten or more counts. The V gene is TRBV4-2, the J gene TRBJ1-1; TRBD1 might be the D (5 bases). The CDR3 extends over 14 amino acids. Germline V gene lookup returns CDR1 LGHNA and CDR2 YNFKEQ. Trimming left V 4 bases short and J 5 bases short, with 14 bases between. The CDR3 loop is CASSLTQEATEAFF. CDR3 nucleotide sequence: TGTGCCAGCAGCCTAACACAGGAGGCGACTGAAGCTTTCTTT.

The CDR3 is CASSLSAGTGTDTQYF. The CDR3 DNA is TGCGCCAGCAGCTTATCAGCGGGGACAGGAACAGATACGCAGTATTTT. V usage is TRBV5-1 and J usage is TRBJ2-3, with D possibly matching TRBD1 (8 bases). The CDR3 runs to 16 residues. Germline values: CDR1 SGHRS, CDR2 YFSETQ. Trimming cost V 2 bases and J 3 bases, with 16 bases left between them.

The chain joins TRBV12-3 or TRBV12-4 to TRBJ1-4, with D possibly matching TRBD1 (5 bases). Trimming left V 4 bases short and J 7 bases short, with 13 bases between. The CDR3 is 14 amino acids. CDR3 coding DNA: TGTGCCAGCAGTTCCGGACATCCAGGTGAAAAACTGTTTTTT. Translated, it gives CASSSGHPGEKLFF.

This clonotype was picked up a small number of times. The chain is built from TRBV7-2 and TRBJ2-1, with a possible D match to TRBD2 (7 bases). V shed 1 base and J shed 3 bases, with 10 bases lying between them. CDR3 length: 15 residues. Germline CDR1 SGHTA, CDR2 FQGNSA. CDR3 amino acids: CASSLDREGYNEQFF. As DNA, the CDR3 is TGTGCCAGCAGCTTAGACAGGGAGGGCTACAATGAGCAGTTCTTC.

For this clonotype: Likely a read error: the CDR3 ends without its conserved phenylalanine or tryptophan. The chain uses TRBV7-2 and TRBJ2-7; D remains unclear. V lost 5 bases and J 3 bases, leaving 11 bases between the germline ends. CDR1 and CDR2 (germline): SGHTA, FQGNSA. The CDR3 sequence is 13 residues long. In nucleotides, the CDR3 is TGTGCCAGCAGCCCACGGGCTGTCTACGAGCAGTACTAC. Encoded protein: CASSPRAVYEQYY.

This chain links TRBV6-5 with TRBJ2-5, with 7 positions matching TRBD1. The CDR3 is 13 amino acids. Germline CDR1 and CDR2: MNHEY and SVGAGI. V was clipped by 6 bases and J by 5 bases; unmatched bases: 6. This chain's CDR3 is CASSRDSLETQYF. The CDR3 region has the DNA TGTGCCAGCAGCCGGGACAGCTTGGAGACCCAGTACTTC.

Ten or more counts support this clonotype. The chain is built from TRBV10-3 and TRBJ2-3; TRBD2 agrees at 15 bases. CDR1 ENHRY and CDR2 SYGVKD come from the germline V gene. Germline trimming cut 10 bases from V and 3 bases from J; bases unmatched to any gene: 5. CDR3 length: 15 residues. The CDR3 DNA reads TGTGCCACGCAGGGGACTAGCGGGGGGACAGATACGCAGTATTTT. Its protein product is CATQGTSGGTDTQYF.

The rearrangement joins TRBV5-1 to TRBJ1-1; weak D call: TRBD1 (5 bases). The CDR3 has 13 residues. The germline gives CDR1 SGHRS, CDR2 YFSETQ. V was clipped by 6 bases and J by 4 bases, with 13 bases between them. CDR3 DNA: TGCGCCAGCATCTCTGAGGGGAGCACTGAAGCTTTCTTT. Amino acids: CASISEGSTEAFF.

CDR3 DNA: TGCAGTGCTAGAGATCCCCGGGGGGGCTCCTACAATGAGCAGTTCTTC. Translated, it gives CSARDPRGGSYNEQFF. V usage is TRBV20-1 and J usage is TRBJ2-1; 8 nucleotides agree with TRBD2. Germline V gene data show CDR1 as DFQATT and CDR2 as SNEGSKA (reference sequence). The length of the CDR3 is 16 residues. With V trimmed by 0 bases and J by 0 bases, 4 bases remained unmatched.

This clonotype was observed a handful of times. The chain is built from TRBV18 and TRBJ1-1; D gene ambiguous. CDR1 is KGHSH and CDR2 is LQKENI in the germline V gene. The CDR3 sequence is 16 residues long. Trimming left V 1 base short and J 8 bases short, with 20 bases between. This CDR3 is CASSPRAGGTAPEAFF. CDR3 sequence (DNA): TGTGCCAGCTCACCACGGGCGGGCGGCACCGCCCCCGAAGCTTTCTTT.

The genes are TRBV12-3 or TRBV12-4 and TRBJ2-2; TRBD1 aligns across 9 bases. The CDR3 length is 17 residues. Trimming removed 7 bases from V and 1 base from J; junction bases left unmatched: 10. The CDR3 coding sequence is TGTGCCAGCACTAAACACAGGGGGCTTCGGAACACCGGGGAGCTGTTTTTT. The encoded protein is CASTKHRGLRNTGELFF.

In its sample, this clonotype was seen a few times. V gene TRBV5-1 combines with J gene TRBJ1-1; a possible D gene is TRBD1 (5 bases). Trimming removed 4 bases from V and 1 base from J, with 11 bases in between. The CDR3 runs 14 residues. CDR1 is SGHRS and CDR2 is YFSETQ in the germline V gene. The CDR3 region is CASSPMDTNTEAFF. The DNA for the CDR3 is TGCGCCAGCAGCCCTATGGACACGAACACTGAAGCTTTCTTT.

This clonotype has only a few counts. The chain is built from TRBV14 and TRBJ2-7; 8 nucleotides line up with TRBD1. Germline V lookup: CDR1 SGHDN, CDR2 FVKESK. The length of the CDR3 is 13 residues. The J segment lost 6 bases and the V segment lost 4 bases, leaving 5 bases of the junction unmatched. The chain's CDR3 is CASSRGQGGEQYF. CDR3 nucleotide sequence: TGTGCCAGCAGCCGAGGACAGGGCGGCGAGCAGTACTTC.

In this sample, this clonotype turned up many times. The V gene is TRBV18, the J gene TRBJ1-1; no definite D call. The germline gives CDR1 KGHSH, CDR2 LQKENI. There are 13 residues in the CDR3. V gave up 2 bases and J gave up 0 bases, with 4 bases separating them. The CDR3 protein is CASSPELNTEAFF. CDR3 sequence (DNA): TGTGCCAGCTCACCAGAGTTGAACACTGAAGCTTTCTTT.

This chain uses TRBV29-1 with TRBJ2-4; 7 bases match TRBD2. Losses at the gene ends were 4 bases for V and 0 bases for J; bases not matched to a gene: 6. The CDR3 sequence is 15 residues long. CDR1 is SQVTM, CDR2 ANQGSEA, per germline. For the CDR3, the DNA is TGCAGCGTTGGAGTGGCGGGGGTAGCCAAAAACATTCAGTACTTC. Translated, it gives CSVGVAGVAKNIQYF.

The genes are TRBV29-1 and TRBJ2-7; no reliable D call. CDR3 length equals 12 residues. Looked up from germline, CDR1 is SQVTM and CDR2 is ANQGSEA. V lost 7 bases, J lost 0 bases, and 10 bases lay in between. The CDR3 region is CSARTDSYEQYF. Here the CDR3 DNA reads TGCAGCGCCCGGACGGACTCCTACGAGCAGTACTTC.

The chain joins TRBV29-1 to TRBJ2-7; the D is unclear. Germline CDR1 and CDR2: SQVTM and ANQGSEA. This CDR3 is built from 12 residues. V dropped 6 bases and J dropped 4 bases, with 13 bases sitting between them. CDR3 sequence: CSVRIDLYEQYF. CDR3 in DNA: TGCAGCGTCCGAATCGACTTGTACGAGCAGTACTTC.

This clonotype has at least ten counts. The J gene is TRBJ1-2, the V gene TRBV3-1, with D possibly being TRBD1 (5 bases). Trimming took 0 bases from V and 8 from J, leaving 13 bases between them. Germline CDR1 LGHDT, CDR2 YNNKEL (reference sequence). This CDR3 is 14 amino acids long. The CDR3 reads CASSQDMAGRGYTF. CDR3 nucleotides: TGTGCCAGCAGCCAAGATATGGCAGGGCGCGGCTACACCTTC.

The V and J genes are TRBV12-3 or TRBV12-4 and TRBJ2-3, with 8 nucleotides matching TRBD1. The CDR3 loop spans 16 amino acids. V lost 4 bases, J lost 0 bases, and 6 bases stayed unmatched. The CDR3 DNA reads TGTGCCAGCAGTTCTCACACAGGGGGTAGCACAGATACGCAGTATTTT. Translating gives CASSSHTGGSTDTQYF.

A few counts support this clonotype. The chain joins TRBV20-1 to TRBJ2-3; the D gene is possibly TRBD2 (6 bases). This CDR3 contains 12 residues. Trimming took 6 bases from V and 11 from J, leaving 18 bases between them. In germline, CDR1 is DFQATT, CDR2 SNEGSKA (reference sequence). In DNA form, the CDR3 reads TGCAGTGCAACCCCGGGACTCCGGTGGCAGTATTTT. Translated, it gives CSATPGLRWQYF.

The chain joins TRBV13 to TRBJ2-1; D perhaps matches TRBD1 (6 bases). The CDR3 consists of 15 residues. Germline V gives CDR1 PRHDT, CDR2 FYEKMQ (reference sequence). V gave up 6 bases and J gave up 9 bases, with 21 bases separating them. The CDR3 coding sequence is TGTGCCAGCAGGTCCGGTTCCGGGGTAGGGGGTGAGCAGTTCTTC. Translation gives CASRSGSGVGGEQFF.

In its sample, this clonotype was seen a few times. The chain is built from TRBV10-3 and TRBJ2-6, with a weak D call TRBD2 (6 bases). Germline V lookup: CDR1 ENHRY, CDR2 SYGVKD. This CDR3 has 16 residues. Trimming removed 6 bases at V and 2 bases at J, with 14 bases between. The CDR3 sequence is CAIRSGLSTGANVLTF. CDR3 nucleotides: TGTGCCATCAGATCGGGACTTTCCACTGGGGCCAACGTCCTGACTTTC.

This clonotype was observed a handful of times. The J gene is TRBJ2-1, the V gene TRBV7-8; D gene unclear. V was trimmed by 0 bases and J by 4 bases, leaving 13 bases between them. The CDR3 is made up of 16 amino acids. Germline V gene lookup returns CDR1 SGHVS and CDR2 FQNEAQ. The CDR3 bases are TGTGCCAGCAGCTTAGCGAGAGTTTCCCCTTACAATGAGCAGTTCTTC. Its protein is CASSLARVSPYNEQFF.

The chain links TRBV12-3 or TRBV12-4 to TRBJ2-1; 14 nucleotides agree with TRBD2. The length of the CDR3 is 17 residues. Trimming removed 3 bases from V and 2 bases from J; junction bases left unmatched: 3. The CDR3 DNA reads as TGTGCCAGCAGTTTGGGGACTAGCGGGGGTCCCTACAATGAGCAGTTCTTC. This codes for CASSLGTSGGPYNEQFF.